What follows are 13 T cell receptor beta chains derived from one specimen sequenced in a study of Ad26.COV2.S vaccination and SARS-CoV-2 variants. Sequencing was performed with immunoSEQ multiplex PCR; in TCRdb, only in-frame clones are kept and a portion is missing. The sample records 440,000 or so clones, 90% being singletons. The treatment: about 20 received Ad26.COV2.S at low or high dose, single or two shots; 5 received placebo; per-sample allocation not given. The investigators took samples on day 63 after the first vaccine or placebo injection. The specimen was peripheral blood, collected in a trial of Ad26.COV2.S vaccine versus placebo. Receptors originate from a person aged 18-60 years who received the Ad26.COV2.S COVID-19 vaccine or a placebo.

The rearrangement uses TRBV18 and TRBJ1-5; 7 nucleotides agree with TRBD1. Trimming took 5 bases from V and 0 from J; bases not matched to a gene: 10. CDR3 length equals 17 residues. Looked up from germline, CDR1 is KGHSH and CDR2 is LQKENI. The DNA for the CDR3 is TGTGCCAGCTCATTGGGACAGCCGGGAGATAGCAATCAGCCCCAGCATTTT. Protein: CASSLGQPGDSNQPQHF.

The chain carries TRBV6-2 or TRBV6-3 and TRBJ2-1; 9 nucleotides line up with TRBD2. With V trimmed by 6 bases and J by 12 bases, 15 bases remained unmatched. The CDR3 is made up of 15 amino acids. In germline, CDR1 is MNHEY, CDR2 SVGEGT. CDR3 region: CASSSDLAGRSGQFF. CDR3 DNA: TGTGCCAGCAGCTCGGACCTAGCGGGGCGATCAGGGCAGTTCTTC.

J is TRBJ1-1 and V is TRBV7-6; D perhaps matches TRBD1 (6 bases). With 1 base removed from V and 5 bases from J, the gap between germline ends came to 14 bases. CDR3 length: 15 residues. Germline-derived CDR1 and CDR2 are SGHVS and FNYEAQ. CDR3 loop: CASSLERRGGTEAFF. As DNA, the CDR3 is TGTGCCAGCAGCTTAGAGAGGCGAGGGGGAACTGAAGCTTTCTTT. Combining the CDR3 with reference TRBV7-6 and TRBJ1-1 gives the whole variable domain GAGVSQSPRYKVTKRGQDVALRCDPISGHVSLYWYRQALGQGPEFLTYFNYEAQQDKSGLPNDRFSAERPEGSISTLTIQRTEQRDSAMYRCASSLERRGGTEAFFGQGTRLTVV.

This chain links TRBV4-3 with TRBJ2-3, with D hard to call. CDR1 and CDR2 (germline): LGHNA, YSLEER. This CDR3 region has 16 residues. The ends were cut back, 3 bases at V and 0 bases at J, with 13 bases in the middle. CDR3 bases: TGCGCCAGCAGCCATGAAGGCGGCCCTAGCACAGATACGCAGTATTTT. Its protein product is CASSHEGGPSTDTQYF.

V and J are TRBV7-3 and TRBJ2-2; 7 nucleotides agree with TRBD2. The CDR3 extends over 15 amino acids. The junction had 7 bases not matched to a gene; V was cut back by 5 bases and J by 4 bases. In germline, CDR1 is SGHTA, CDR2 FQGTGA. This CDR3 is CASSPGGGATGELFF. The CDR3 DNA reads TGTGCCAGCAGCCCAGGCGGGGGAGCCACCGGGGAGCTGTTTTTT.

This clone was observed once. V is TRBV7-8 and J is TRBJ2-3, with a tentative D call TRBD2 (5 bases). Germline V CDR1 and CDR2: SGHVS, FQNEAQ. The CDR3 extends over 12 amino acids. Trimming took off 1 base at V and 6 bases at J, with 5 bases between the two ends. The CDR3 protein is CASSLGRDTQYF. The CDR3 coding sequence is TGTGCCAGCAGCTTAGGGAGGGATACGCAGTATTTT.

This rearrangement joins TRBV27 to TRBJ2-7; 11 nucleotides match TRBD2. This CDR3 has 18 amino acids. Trimming removed 2 bases from V and 2 bases from J; junction bases left unmatched: 11. CDR1 is MNHEY and CDR2 is SMNVEV in the germline V gene (reference sequence). DNA for the CDR3: TGTGCCAGCAGTTTAGGGGGGGTACCGGGACTAGCGGCCTACGAGCAGTACTTC. Its translation: CASSLGGVPGLAAYEQYF.

Concerning this clone itself: Additional DNA sequences in this sample encode the identical CDR3. V gene TRBV5-1 combines with J gene TRBJ2-7; the match to TRBD1 covers 7 bases. This CDR3 is 14 amino acids long. With V trimmed by 3 bases and J by 0 bases, 3 bases remained unmatched. CDR1 and CDR2 from the germline V gene are SGHRS and YFSETQ. CDR3 in amino acids: CASSYRQGSYEQYF. The DNA of the CDR3 is TGCGCCAGCAGCTACCGACAGGGCTCCTACGAGCAGTACTTC.

The chain couples TRBV27 to TRBJ2-6, with TRBD1 identical over 9 bases. Germline lookup yields CDR1 MNHEY and CDR2 SMNVEV (reference sequence). The CDR3 consists of 17 residues. V was pared by 6 bases and J by 1 base, with 7 bases of the junction left unmatched. The CDR3 here is CASRLTGGRSGANVLTF. The DNA for the CDR3 is TGTGCCAGCAGATTGACAGGGGGAAGATCTGGGGCCAACGTCCTGACTTTC.

This clone was counted a few times. The chain couples TRBV7-3 to TRBJ2-7; D might be TRBD1 (6 bases). The V and J ends lost 2 bases and 2 bases respectively, with 16 bases between them. Germline CDR1 SGHTA, CDR2 FQGTGA. This CDR3 contains 16 residues. The CDR3 DNA reads TGTGCCAGCAGCTTACGACGAGAGACAGGCGCCTACGAGCAGTACTTC. This sequence encodes CASSLRRETGAYEQYF.

The chain recombines TRBV6-5 with TRBJ2-2; unclear D gene. This CDR3 region has 12 residues. CDR1 and CDR2 from the germline V gene are MNHEY and SVGAGI. V was clipped by 2 bases and J by 5 bases, with 3 bases between them. The CDR3 loop reads CASSYGTGELFF. The CDR3 DNA follows: TGTGCCAGCAGTTACGGAACCGGGGAGCTGTTTTTT.

The chain uses TRBV18 and TRBJ2-5; D call uncertain. Germline V gives CDR1 KGHSH, CDR2 LQKENI. The CDR3 runs to 13 residues. The V end lost 2 bases, the J end lost 2 bases, and 6 bases lay between the germline ends. This CDR3 reads CASSPSPQETQYF. The CDR3 DNA sequence: TGTGCCAGCTCACCATCTCCACAAGAGACCCAGTACTTC.

The chain employs TRBV7-2 and TRBJ1-2; D gene uncertain. Trimming took off 5 bases at V and 2 bases at J, with 15 bases between the two ends. This CDR3 contains 15 residues. In germline, CDR1 is SGHTA, CDR2 FQGNSA. The CDR3 region is CASSRGWTGNYGYTF. In nucleotides, the CDR3 is TGTGCCAGCAGCAGAGGGTGGACGGGAAACTATGGCTACACCTTC.